The text below deals with one TCR beta chain. From germline, CDR1 is LNHDA and CDR2 SQIVND (reference sequence). V was cut by 5 bases and J by 12 bases, with 20 bases left in between. The CDR3 loop spans 14 amino acids. The sample comes from a study of shared clonotypes between healthy human individuals. Study overall: Donors had three CD4 naive, three CD4 memory, two CD8 naive and one CD8 memory plate apiece.

Produced via immunoSEQ multiplex PCR; TCRdb's table is partial and in-frame only. The data contain some 630,000 clones, 72% of them singletons. The chain links TRBV19 to TRBJ2-1; D is possibly TRBD1 (6 bases). Material: memory CD4+ T cells sorted from blood. Subset meaning: CD45RA-negative fraction. The receptor was isolated from a woman younger than 45 in good health. The CDR3 here is CASSSYPTGLWQFF. The CDR3 bases are TGTGCCAGTAGTTCATACCCGACAGGCCTATGGCAGTTCTTC.